Listed below are T cell receptor beta chains from one sample, sequenced in a study of liver allograft versus peripheral blood T cells. Each CDR3 protein is one row after TCRdb ran MiXCR on the reads. The sample carries under 15,000 distinct CDR3 sequences, 28% recorded once. These receptors came from a human patient who had a liver transplant. Some T cells may be graft donor cells. CDR3s include the opening cysteine and the closing phenylalanine or tryptophan. D genes are given only for firm matches. A row's size may be missing; if present it is once, few, many or a size class.

many	TRBJ2-7	.	TRBV13	CASSFREGEQYF	TGTGCCAGCAGCTTCAGGGAAGGCGAGCAGTACTTC
few	TRBJ1-6	.	TRBV18	CASSPTPDSLSPLHF	TGTGCCAGCTCACCGACCCCTGACAGTCTTTCACCCCTCCACTTT
.	TRBJ1-2	TRBD1	TRBV20-1	CSARVSGGHPYGYTF	TGCAGTGCTAGAGTATCAGGGGGCCACCCCTATGGCTACACCTTC
medium-sized	TRBJ1-2	.	TRBV29-1	CSVDSTSRDTGYGYTF	TGCAGCGTTGATTCAACCTCCCGGGACACGGGCTATGGCTACACCTTC
.	TRBJ1-3	TRBD1	TRBV10-1	CANQGVIGNTIYF	TGCGCCAATCAGGGGGTAATTGGAAACACCATATATTTT
.	TRBJ2-7	.	TRBV6-5	CASSYNRYEQYF	TGTGCCAGCAGTTACAACAGGTACGAGCAGTACTTC
few	TRBJ2-7	TRBD1	TRBV5-6	CASSPTGGSSGYEQYF	TGTGCCAGCAGCCCTACAGGGGGCTCCTCGGGTTACGAGCAGTACTTC
large	TRBJ1-2	.	TRBV29-1	CSVEWEGLLGYTF	TGCAGCGTTGAATGGGAGGGTCTTCTCGGCTACACCTTC
.	TRBJ2-7	TRBD2	TRBV6-1	CASRTGTSGRNSYEQYF	TGTGCCAGCAGGACCGGGACTAGCGGTCGAAACTCCTACGAGCAGTACTTC
few	TRBJ2-1	TRBD2	TRBV18	CASSPLASGGGANEQFF	TGTGCCAGCTCACCATTGGCTAGCGGGGGGGGAGCGAATGAGCAGTTCTTC
medium-sized	TRBJ2-1	.	TRBV27	CASSSLVVDEQFF	TGTGCCAGCAGTTCCCTAGTAGTCGATGAGCAGTTCTTC
few	TRBJ2-7	.	TRBV18	CASSPPVRRDEQYF	TGTGCCAGCTCACCACCGGTCAGAAGAGACGAGCAGTACTTC
.	TRBJ1-4	.	TRBV29-1	CSVAATPATNEKLFF	TGCAGCGTTGCGGCCACACCAGCAACTAATGAAAAACTGTTTTTT
many	TRBJ1-4	TRBD1	TRBV6-1	CASIGTGGSEKLFF	TGTGCCAGCATAGGGACAGGGGGGAGTGAAAAACTGTTTTTT
medium-sized	TRBJ2-7	TRBD1	TRBV7-9	CASSFSGTGTYEQYF	TGTGCCAGCAGCTTTTCCGGGACAGGGACCTACGAGCAGTACTTC
once	TRBJ1-2	.	TRBV20-1	CSAGGTGTEYYGYTF	TGCAGTGCCGGAGGCACGGGGACCGAGTACTATGGCTACACCTTC
.	TRBJ1-1	.	TRBV6-5	CASSYPGSEAFF	TGTGCCAGCAGTTACCCCGGCAGTGAAGCTTTCTTT
medium-sized	TRBJ2-7	.	TRBV28	CATRGGQTYEQYF	TGTGCCACCAGGGGGGGCCAAACCTACGAGCAGTACTTC
.	TRBJ1-2	.	TRBV7-3	CASSQGPSLNYGYTF	TGTGCCAGCAGCCAAGGGCCTTCCCTTAACTATGGCTACACCTTC
.	TRBJ2-5	.	TRBV15	CASGWGAVLGETQYF	TGTGCCTCCGGGTGGGGGGCTGTGCTAGGGGAGACCCAGTACTTC
few	TRBJ1-3	.	TRBV19	CASSLVWQYSGNTIYF	TGTGCCAGTAGTTTGGTCTGGCAGTACTCTGGAAACACCATATATTTT
once	TRBJ1-2	TRBD1	TRBV27	CASSFRGQGYGYTF	TGTGCCAGCAGTTTCCGGGGACAGGGCTATGGCTACACCTTC
.	TRBJ2-1	TRBD1	TRBV5-5	CASSLLSTGINEQFF	TGTGCCAGCAGCCTGCTTTCGACAGGGATCAATGAGCAGTTCTTC
.	TRBJ2-6	.	TRBV5-6	CASSLWGAGANVLTF	TGTGCCAGCAGCTTGTGGGGCGCTGGGGCCAACGTCCTGACTTTC
few	TRBJ1-3	.	TRBV7-9	CASSQDAGLTGNTIYF	TGTGCCAGCAGCCAAGACGCGGGTTTAACTGGAAACACCATATATTTT
medium-sized	TRBJ1-1	.	TRBV19	CASSIWGEAFF	TGTGCCAGTAGTATCTGGGGGGAAGCTTTCTTT
medium-sized	TRBJ2-6	.	TRBV7-9	CASSLAGANVLTF	TGTGCCAGCAGCTTAGCTGGGGCCAACGTCCTGACTTTC
once	TRBJ2-7	.	TRBV19	CASSIQASYEQYF	TGTGCCAGTAGTATACAGGCCTCCTACGAGCAGTACTTC
.	TRBJ1-2	TRBD1	TRBV5-4	CASSQVGGDGYTF	TGTGCCAGCAGCCAGGTAGGGGGCGACGGCTACACCTTC
medium-sized	TRBJ2-6	.	TRBV19	CASTAGPSGANVLTF	TGTGCCAGTACGGCAGGGCCCTCTGGGGCCAACGTCCTGACTTTC
.	TRBJ2-2	.	TRBV6-5	CASGKGGYTGELFF	TGTGCCAGCGGGAAAGGGGGGTACACCGGGGAGCTGTTTTTT
.	TRBJ1-4	.	TRBV5-6	CASSFTGRSGEKLFF	TGTGCCAGCAGCTTTACGGGGCGGTCTGGTGAAAAACTGTTTTTT
few	TRBJ2-7	TRBD1	TRBV7-9	CASSRTGSEQYF	TGTGCCAGCAGCCGGACAGGGAGCGAGCAGTACTTC
many	TRBJ2-2	TRBD1	TRBV18	CASSASRSGGFTGELFF	TGTGCCAGCTCAGCTTCCCGTTCAGGGGGTTTCACCGGGGAGCTGTTTTTT
many	TRBJ2-7	.	TRBV6-6	CASRNTQHSYEQYF	TGTGCCAGCAGGAACACCCAACACAGCTACGAGCAGTACTTC
.	TRBJ2-7	TRBD1	TRBV6-5	CASSYRTGVSSYEQYF	TGTGCCAGCAGTTACCGGACAGGGGTTAGCTCCTACGAGCAGTACTTC
medium-sized	TRBJ2-7	TRBD2	TRBV27	CASSRDYEGYEQYF	TGTGCCAGCAGCCGGGACTATGAAGGGTACGAGCAGTACTTC
.	TRBJ2-7	.	TRBV6-1	CASSSETVYEQYF	TGTGCCAGCAGTTCGGAGACCGTCTACGAGCAGTACTTC
few	TRBJ1-2	.	TRBV5-6	CASSSGLGHGYTF	TGTGCCAGCAGCTCGGGACTTGGGCATGGCTACACCTTC